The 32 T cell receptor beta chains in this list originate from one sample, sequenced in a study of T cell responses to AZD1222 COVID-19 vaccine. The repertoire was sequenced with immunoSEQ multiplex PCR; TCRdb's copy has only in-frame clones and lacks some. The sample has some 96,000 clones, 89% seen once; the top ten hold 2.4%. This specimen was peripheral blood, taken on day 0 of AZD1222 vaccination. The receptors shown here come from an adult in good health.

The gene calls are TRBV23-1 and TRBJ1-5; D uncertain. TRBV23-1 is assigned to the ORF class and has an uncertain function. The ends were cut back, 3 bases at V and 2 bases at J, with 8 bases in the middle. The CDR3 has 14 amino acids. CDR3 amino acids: CASSHDSGNQPQHF. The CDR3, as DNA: TGCGCCAGCAGTCATGATAGCGGCAATCAGCCCCAGCATTTT.

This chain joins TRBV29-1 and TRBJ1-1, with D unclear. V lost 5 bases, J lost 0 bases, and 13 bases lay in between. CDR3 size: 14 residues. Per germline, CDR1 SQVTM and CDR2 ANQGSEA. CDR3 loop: CSVFPLFLNTEAFF. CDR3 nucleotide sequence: TGCAGCGTTTTCCCTCTTTTTCTGAACACTGAAGCTTTCTTT.

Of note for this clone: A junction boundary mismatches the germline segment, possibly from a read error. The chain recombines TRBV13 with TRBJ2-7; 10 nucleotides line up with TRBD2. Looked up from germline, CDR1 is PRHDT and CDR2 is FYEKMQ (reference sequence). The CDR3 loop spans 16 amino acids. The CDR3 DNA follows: TGTGCCAGCAGCCTAGGCCGGACTAGCGGTTACTACGAGCAGTACTTC. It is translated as CASSLGRTSGYYEQYF.

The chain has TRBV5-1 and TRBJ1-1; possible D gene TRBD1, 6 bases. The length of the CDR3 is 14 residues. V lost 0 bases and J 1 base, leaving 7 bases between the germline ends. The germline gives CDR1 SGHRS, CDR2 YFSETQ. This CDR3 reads CASSLVDRNTEAFF. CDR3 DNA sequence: TGCGCCAGCAGCTTGGTGGACAGGAACACTGAAGCTTTCTTT.

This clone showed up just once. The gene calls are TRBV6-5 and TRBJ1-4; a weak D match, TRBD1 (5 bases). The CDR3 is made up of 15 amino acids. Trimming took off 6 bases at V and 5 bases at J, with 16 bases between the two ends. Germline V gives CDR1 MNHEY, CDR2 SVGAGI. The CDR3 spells CASRLRGRLNEKLFF. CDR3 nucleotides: TGTGCCAGCAGACTCCGGGGACGGCTAAATGAAAAACTGTTTTTT.

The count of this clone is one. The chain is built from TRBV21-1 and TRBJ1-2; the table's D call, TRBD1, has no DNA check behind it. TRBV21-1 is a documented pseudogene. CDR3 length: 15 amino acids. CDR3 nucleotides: TGTGCCAGCAGCTTCGGGACAGAAGCTAACTATGGCTACACCTTC. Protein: CASSFGTEANYGYTF.

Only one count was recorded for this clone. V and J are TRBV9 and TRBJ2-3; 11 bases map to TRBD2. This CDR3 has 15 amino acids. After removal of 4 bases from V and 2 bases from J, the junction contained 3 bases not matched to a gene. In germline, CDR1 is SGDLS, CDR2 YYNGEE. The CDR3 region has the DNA TGTGCCAGCAGCCGACTAGCGGGATTCACAGATACGCAGTATTTT. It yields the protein CASSRLAGFTDTQYF.

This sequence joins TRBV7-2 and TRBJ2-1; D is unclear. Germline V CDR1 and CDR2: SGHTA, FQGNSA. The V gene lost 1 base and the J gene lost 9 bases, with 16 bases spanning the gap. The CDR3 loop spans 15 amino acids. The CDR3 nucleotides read TGTGCCAGCAGCTTAGTGTTTGGCGGCTCGGGTGAGCAGTTCTTC. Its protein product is CASSLVFGGSGEQFF.

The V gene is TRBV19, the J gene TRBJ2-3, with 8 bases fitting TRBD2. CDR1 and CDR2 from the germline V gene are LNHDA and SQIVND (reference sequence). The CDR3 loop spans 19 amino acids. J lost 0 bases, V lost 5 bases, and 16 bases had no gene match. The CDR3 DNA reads TGTGCCAGTAGTCCTAGGCGGGGCGGGGGGTCACCTAGCACAGATACGCAGTATTTT. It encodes CASSPRRGGGSPSTDTQYF.

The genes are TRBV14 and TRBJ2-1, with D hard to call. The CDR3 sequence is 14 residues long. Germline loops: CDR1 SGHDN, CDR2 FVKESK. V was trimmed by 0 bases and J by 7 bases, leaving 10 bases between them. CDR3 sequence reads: CASSQDPPVNEQFF. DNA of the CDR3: TGTGCCAGCAGCCAAGATCCCCCCGTAAATGAGCAGTTCTTC.

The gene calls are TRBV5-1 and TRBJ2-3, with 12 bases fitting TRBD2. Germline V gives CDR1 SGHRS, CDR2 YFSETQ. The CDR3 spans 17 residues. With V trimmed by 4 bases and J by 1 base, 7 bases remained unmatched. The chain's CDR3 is CASSIGLAGMGTDTQYF. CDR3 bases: TGCGCCAGCAGCATCGGACTAGCGGGGATGGGCACAGATACGCAGTATTTT.

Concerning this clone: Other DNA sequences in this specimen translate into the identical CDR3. The CDR3 loop is CAWSVTYEQYF. In DNA form, the CDR3 reads TGTGCCTGGAGTGTAACGTACGAGCAGTACTTC. V gene TRBV30 combines with J gene TRBJ2-7; no reliable D call. The V end was cut by 0 bases, the J end by 4 bases, with 4 bases between. This CDR3 has 11 residues. From germline, CDR1 is GTSNPN and CDR2 SVGIG (reference sequence).

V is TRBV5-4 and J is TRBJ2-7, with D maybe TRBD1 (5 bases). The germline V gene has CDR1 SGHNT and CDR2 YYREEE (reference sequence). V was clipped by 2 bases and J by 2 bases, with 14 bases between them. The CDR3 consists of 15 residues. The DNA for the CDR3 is TGTGCCAGCAGCTTAGAGGACACACCGACCTACGAGCAGTACTTC. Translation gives CASSLEDTPTYEQYF.

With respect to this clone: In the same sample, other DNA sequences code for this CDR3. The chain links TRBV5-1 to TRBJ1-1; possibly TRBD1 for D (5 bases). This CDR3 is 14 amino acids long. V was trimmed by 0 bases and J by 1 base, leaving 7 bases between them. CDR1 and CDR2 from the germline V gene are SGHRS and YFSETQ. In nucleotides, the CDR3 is TGCGCCAGCAGCTTGGTGGGGGGGAACACTGAAGCTTTCTTT. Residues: CASSLVGGNTEAFF.

The CDR3 DNA follows: TGTGCCAGCAGCTTAGCCGGGGGATTCACAGATACGCAGTATTTT. Amino acids: CASSLAGGFTDTQYF. The chain carries TRBV7-3 and TRBJ2-3; perhaps TRBD2 as D (6 bases). V lost 2 bases, J lost 2 bases, and 11 bases lay in between. The CDR3 is made up of 15 amino acids. Germline CDR1 SGHTA, CDR2 FQGTGA.

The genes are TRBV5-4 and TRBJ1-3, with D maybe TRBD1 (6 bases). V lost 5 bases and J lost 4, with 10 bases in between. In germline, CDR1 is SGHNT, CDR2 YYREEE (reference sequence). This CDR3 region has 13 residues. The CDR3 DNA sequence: TGTGCCAGCAGACCCGGGACAGGAAACACCATATATTTT. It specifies CASRPGTGNTIYF.

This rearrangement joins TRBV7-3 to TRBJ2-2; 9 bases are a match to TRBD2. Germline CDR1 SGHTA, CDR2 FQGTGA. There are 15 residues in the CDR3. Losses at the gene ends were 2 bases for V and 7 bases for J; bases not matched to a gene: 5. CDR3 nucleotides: TGTGCCAGCAGCTTAGGGACTAGCCAGGACGGGGAGCTGTTTTTT. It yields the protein CASSLGTSQDGELFF.

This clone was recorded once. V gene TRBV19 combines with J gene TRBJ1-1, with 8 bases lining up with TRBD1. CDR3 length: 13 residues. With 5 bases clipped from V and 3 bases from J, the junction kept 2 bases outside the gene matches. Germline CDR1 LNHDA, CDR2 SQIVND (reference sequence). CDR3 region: CASSSDRDTEAFF. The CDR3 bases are TGTGCCAGTAGTTCGGACAGGGACACTGAAGCTTTCTTT.

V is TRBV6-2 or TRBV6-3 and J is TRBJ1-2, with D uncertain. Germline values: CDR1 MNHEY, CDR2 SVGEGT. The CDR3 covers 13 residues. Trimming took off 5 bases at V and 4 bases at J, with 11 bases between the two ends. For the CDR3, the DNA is TGTGCCAGCAGTGACCAGGCACCCTATGGCTACACCTTC. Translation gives CASSDQAPYGYTF.

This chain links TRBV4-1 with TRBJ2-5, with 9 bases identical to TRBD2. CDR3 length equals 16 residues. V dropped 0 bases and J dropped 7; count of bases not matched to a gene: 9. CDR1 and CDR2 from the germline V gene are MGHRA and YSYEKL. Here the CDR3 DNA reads TGCGCCAGCAGCCAAGACCTCAGCGGGAGGCTGGCGACCCAGTACTTC. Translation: CASSQDLSGRLATQYF.

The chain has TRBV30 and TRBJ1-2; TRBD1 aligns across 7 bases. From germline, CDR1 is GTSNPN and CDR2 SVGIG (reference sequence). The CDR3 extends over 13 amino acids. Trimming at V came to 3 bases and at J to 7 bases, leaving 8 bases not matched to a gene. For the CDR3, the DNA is TGTGCCTGGAGCCTCACAGGGGAACTTGGCTACACCTTC. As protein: CAWSLTGELGYTF.

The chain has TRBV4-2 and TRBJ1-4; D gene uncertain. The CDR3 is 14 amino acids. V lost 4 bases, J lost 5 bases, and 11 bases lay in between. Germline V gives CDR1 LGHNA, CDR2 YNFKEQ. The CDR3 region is CASSLGLTNEKLFF. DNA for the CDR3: TGTGCCAGCAGCCTAGGACTCACCAATGAAAAACTGTTTTTT.

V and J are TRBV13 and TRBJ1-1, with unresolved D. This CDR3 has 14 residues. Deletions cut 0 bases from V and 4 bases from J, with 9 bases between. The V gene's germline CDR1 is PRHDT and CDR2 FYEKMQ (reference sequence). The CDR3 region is CASSLGKGITEAFF. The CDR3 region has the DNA TGTGCCAGCAGCTTAGGCAAGGGTATCACTGAAGCTTTCTTT.

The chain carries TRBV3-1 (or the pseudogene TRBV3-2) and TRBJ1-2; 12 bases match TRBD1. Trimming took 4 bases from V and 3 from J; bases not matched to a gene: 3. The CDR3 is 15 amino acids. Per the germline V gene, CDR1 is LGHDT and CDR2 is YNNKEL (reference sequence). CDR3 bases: TGTGCCAGCAGCCGGGGGACAGGGGGCGACTATGGCTACACCTTC. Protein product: CASSRGTGGDYGYTF.

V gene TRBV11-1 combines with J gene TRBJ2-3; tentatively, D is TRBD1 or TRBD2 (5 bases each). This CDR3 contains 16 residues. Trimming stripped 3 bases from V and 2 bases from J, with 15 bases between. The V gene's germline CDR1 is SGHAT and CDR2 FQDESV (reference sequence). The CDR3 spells CASSFRGWGTTDTQYF. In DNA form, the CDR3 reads TGTGCCAGCAGCTTCCGCGGTTGGGGGACCACAGATACGCAGTATTTT. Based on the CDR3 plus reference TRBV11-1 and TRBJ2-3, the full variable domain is EAEVAQSPRYKITEKSQAVAFWCDPISGHATLYWYRQILGQGPELLVQFQDESVVDDSQLPKDRFSAERLKGVDSTLKIQPAELGDSAMYLCASSFRGWGTTDTQYFGPGTRLTVL.

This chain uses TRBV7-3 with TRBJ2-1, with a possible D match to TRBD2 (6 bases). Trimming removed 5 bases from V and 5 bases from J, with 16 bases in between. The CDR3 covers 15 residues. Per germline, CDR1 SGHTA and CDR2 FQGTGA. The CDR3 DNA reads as TGTGCCAGCAGCATTAGCGGAGCTACGAACAATGAGCAGTTCTTC. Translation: CASSISGATNNEQFF.

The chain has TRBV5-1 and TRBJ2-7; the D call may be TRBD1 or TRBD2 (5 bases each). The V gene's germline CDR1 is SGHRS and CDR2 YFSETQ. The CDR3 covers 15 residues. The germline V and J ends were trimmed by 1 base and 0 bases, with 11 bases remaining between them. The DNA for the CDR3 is TGCGCCAGCAGCTTGAATGCAGGGAGCTCCTACGAGCAGTACTTC. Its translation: CASSLNAGSSYEQYF. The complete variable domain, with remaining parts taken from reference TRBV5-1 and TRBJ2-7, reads KAGVTQTPRYLIKTRGQQVTLSCSPISGHRSVSWYQQTPGQGLQFLFEYFSETQRNKGNFPGRFSGRQFSNSRSEMNVSTLELGDSALYLCASSLNAGSSYEQYFGPGTRLTVT.

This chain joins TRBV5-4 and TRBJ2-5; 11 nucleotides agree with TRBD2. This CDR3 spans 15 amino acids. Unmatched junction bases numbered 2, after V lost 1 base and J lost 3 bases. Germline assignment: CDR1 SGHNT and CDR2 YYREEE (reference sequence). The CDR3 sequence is CASSLLLAGEETQYF. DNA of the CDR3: TGTGCCAGCAGCTTGTTACTAGCGGGGGAAGAGACCCAGTACTTC.

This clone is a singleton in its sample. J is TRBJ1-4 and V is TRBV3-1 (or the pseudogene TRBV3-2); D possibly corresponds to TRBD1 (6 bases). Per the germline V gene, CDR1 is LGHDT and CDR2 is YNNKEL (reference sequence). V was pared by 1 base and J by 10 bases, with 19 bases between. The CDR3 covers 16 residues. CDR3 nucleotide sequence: TGTGCCAGCAGCCAAGTTAAGGGGGGGAAAGTCAGAAAACTGTTTTTT. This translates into CASSQVKGGKVRKLFF.

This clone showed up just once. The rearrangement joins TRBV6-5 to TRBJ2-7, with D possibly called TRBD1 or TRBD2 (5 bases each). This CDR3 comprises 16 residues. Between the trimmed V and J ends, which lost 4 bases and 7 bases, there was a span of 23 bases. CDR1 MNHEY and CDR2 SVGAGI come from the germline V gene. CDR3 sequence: CASSSGTNFRLSEQYF. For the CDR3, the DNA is TGTGCCAGCAGTTCCGGGACCAACTTTCGGTTAAGTGAGCAGTACTTC.

The CDR3 sequence is CASSPPPVNSGNTIYF. The DNA for the CDR3 is TGTGCCAGCTCACCACCGCCAGTAAACTCTGGAAACACCATATATTTT. V is TRBV18 and J is TRBJ1-3; no definite D call. CDR1 is KGHSH, CDR2 LQKENI, per germline. Between the trimmed V and J ends, which lost 0 bases and 0 bases, there was a span of 9 bases. The CDR3 spans 16 residues.

The CDR3 is CASNVEARVDYGYTF. For the CDR3, the DNA is TGTGCCAGTAACGTGGAGGCACGGGTTGACTATGGCTACACCTTC. The chain combines TRBV19 with TRBJ1-2; D remains unclear. Trimming shortened V by 7 bases and J by 3 bases, and 18 bases separated the two germline ends. Germline V gene data show CDR1 as LNHDA and CDR2 as SQIVND (reference sequence). CDR3 length: 15 residues.